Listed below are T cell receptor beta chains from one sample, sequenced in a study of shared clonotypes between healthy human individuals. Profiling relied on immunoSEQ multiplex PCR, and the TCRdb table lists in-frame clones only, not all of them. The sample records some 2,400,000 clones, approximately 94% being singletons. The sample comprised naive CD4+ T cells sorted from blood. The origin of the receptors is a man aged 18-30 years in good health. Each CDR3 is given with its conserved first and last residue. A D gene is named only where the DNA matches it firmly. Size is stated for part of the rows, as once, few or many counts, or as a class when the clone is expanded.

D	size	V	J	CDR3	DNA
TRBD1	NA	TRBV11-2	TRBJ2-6	CASSKIKRDRDSGANVLTF	TGTGCCAGCAGCAAGATTAAGCGGGACAGGGACTCTGGGGCCAACGTCCTGACTTTC
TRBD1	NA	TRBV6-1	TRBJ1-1	CASSGWTGPEAFF	TGTGCCAGCAGTGGTTGGACAGGGCCTGAAGCTTTCTTT
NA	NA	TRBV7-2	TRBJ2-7	CASSPQSGGTYEQYF	TGTGCCAGCAGCCCCCAGTCTGGCGGAACCTACGAGCAGTACTTC
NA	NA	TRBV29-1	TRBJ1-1	CSVRSFENTEAFF	TGCAGCGTTCGGTCTTTTGAGAACACTGAAGCTTTCTTT
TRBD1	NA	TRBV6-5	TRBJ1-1	CASSADRGQNTEAFF	TGTGCCAGCAGTGCGGACAGGGGGCAGAACACTGAAGCTTTCTTT
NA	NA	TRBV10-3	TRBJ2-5	CAISESEGQETQYF	TGTGCCATCAGTGAGTCGGAAGGTCAAGAGACCCAGTACTTC
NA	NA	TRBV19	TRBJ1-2	CASSIGRPPRYGYTF	TGTGCCAGTAGTATCGGACGGCCGCCTCGTTATGGCTACACCTTC
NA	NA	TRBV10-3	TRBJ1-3	CAISIQGSGNTIYF	TGTGCCATCAGTATCCAGGGTTCTGGAAACACCATATATTTT
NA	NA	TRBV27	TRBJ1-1	CASSPGGRTTEAFF	TGTGCCAGCAGTCCCGGAGGACGGACCACTGAAGCTTTCTTT
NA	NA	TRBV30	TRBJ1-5	CAWSDSPNQPQHF	TGTGCCTGGAGTGACAGTCCCAATCAGCCCCAGCATTTT
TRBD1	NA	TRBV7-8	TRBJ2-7	CASSQQGSSYEQYF	TGTGCCAGCAGCCAACAGGGGAGTTCCTACGAGCAGTACTTC
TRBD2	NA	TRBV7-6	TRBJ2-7	CASSLGGGEQYF	TGTGCCAGCAGCTTGGGCGGGGGCGAGCAGTACTTC
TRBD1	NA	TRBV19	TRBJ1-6	CASSIDGQGTGGFGLVALHF	TGTGCCAGTAGTATAGACGGACAGGGAACAGGCGGTTTTGGCTTGGTAGCCCTCCACTTT
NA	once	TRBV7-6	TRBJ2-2	CASSLAGEYTGELFF	TGTGCCAGCAGCTTAGCCGGGGAGTACACCGGGGAGCTGTTTTTT
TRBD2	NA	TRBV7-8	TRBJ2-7	CASSSPRLAETYEQYF	TGTGCCAGCAGCTCCCCCCGACTAGCGGAGACCTACGAGCAGTACTTC
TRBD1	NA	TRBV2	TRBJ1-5	CASSTAGGTNQPQHF	TGTGCCAGTTCTACGGCAGGGGGCACCAATCAGCCCCAGCATTTT
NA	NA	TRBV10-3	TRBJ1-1	CAISVYRANTEAFF	TGTGCCATCAGTGTGTACAGGGCGAACACTGAAGCTTTCTTT
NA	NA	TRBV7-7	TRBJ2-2	CASSLDPGVTGELFF	TGTGCTAGCAGCTTAGATCCAGGGGTCACCGGGGAGCTGTTTTTT
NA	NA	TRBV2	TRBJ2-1	CASSGEAGEQFF	TGTGCCAGCAGTGGGGAGGCGGGTGAGCAGTTCTTC
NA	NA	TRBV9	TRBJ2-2	CASSVGGNTGELFF	TGTGCCAGCAGCGTGGGGGGAAACACCGGGGAGCTGTTTTTT
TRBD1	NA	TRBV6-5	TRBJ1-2	CASRLRQGGGYTF	TGTGCCAGCAGACTCCGACAGGGGGGAGGCTACACCTTC
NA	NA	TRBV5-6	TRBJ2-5	CASSLGSPPETQYF	TGTGCCAGCAGCTTGGGGTCCCCCCCGGAGACCCAGTACTTC
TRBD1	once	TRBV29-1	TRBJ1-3	CSVAWDRGSSGNTIYF	TGCAGCGTCGCCTGGGACAGGGGTAGCTCTGGAAACACCATATATTTT
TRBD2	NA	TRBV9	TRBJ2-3	CASSESGGTTTDTQYF	TGTGCCAGCAGCGAAAGCGGGGGAACAACCACAGATACGCAGTATTTT
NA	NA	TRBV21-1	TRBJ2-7	CASSSPGQGGSYEQYF	TGTGCCAGCAGCAGCCCGGGACAGGGGGGTTCCTACGAGCAGTACTTC
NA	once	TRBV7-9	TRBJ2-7	CASSLPGSEQYF	TGTGCCAGCAGCTTACCGGGGAGCGAGCAGTACTTC
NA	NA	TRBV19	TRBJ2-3	CASTAGRRADTQYF	TGTGCCAGTACCGCAGGGAGGAGGGCAGATACGCAGTATTTT
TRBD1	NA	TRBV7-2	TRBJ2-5	CASSKDRGETQYF	TGTGCCAGCAGCAAGGACAGGGGGGAGACCCAGTACTTC
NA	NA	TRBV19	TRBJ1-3	CASTRGPSGNTIYF	TGTGCCAGTACGAGGGGACCCTCTGGAAACACCATATATTTT
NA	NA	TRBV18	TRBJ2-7	CASSQGGTYEQYF	TGTGCCAGCTCTCAGGGGGGCACCTACGAGCAGTACTTC
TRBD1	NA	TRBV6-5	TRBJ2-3	CASSYIPGQRTDTQYF	TGTGCCAGCAGTTACATCCCGGGACAGCGCACAGATACGCAGTATTTT